The next 30 T cell receptor beta chains were all read from a single sample in a study of regulatory T cells in long-lasting Graves disease. Regarding time point: newly diagnosed GD, antithyroid drugs for less than 3 months. Generation of the TCR library employed RNA extracted from PBMCs. iRepertoire HTBI primers and Arm-PCR of CDR3 regions built TCR beta libraries. Using its own MiXCR run on the multiplex PCR reads, TCRdb lists one record per CDR3 protein. Of about 210,000 distinct CDR3 sequences in the sample, roughly a fifth were seen once. These data also featured in a second study, about T cells in Graves' hyperthyroidism and ophthalmopathy.

Specimen: peripheral blood mononuclear cells (PBMCs), collected at new diagnosis, from a patient treated with antithyroid drugs. These receptors were collected from a woman in her 30s with Graves disease.

This clonotype occurred many times. The chain carries TRBV12-3 or TRBV12-4 and TRBJ1-2; 11 bases align to TRBD1. This CDR3 region has 14 residues. V lost 6 bases, J lost 7 bases, and 7 bases stayed unmatched. The DNA for the CDR3 is TGTGCCAGCAGCCAGGGACAGGGGGGTGGTGGCTACACCTTC. Translation gives CASSQGQGGGGYTF.

This clonotype occurred many times. The CDR3 loop is CASRTSGGYEQYF. CDR3 sequence (DNA): TGTGCCAGCAGGACTAGCGGGGGCTACGAGCAGTACTTC. V and J are TRBV28 and TRBJ2-7; the match to TRBD2 covers 12 bases. The length of the CDR3 is 13 residues. V was pared by 6 bases and J by 3 bases, with 0 bases of the junction left unmatched. Germline CDR1 is MDHEN and CDR2 is SYDVKM.

Many counts were recorded for this clonotype. The genes are TRBV7-9 and TRBJ2-1, with a possible D match to TRBD2 (5 bases). The CDR3 is 12 residues long. In germline, CDR1 is SEHNR, CDR2 FQNEAQ (reference sequence). The V and J ends lost 1 base and 7 bases respectively, with 5 bases between them. The CDR3 loop is CASSLGENEQFF. In DNA, the CDR3 is TGTGCCAGCAGCTTAGGGGAGAATGAGCAGTTCTTC.

This clonotype has a count of ten or more. CDR3 sequence (DNA): TGTGCCAGCAGCTTAGAGGGGACAGCCAATGAGCAGTTCTTC. The encoded protein is CASSLEGTANEQFF. The rearrangement joins TRBV7-9 to TRBJ2-1; TRBD1 agrees at 7 bases. The length of the CDR3 is 14 residues. J lost 6 bases, V lost 1 base, and 3 bases had no gene match. The germline CDR1 and CDR2 sequences are SEHNR and FQNEAQ (reference sequence).

The rearrangement uses TRBV7-2 and TRBJ2-3; either TRBD1 or TRBD2 may supply D (6 bases each). The CDR3 extends over 15 amino acids. Germline CDR1 is SGHTA and CDR2 is FQGNSA. The germline V and J ends were trimmed by 1 base and 6 bases, with 14 bases remaining between them. The CDR3 protein is CASSLEGGSWDTQYF. CDR3 DNA sequence: TGTGCCAGCAGCTTAGAGGGGGGATCCTGGGATACGCAGTATTTT.

The CDR3 nucleotides are TGTGCCAGCTCACCAAAAGCTTTGCGGGGGCGCAATCAGCCCCAGCATTTT. Translating gives CASSPKALRGRNQPQHF. The rearrangement links TRBV18 to TRBJ1-5, with TRBD1 as a possible D gene (6 bases). The CDR3 consists of 17 residues. V dropped 2 bases and J dropped 2 bases, with 16 bases sitting between them. The V gene's germline CDR1 is KGHSH and CDR2 LQKENI.

This clonotype was observed at least ten times. The genes are TRBV11-2 and TRBJ2-7; TRBD1 aligns across 8 bases. The CDR3 extends over 13 amino acids. After removal of 4 bases from V and 5 bases from J, the junction contained 4 bases not matched to a gene. CDR1 is SGHAT and CDR2 is FQNNGV in the germline V gene. The DNA of the CDR3 is TGTGCCAGCAGCTGGACAGGGAGCCACGAGCAGTACTTC. Protein: CASSWTGSHEQYF.

This clonotype came up many times. The rearrangement links TRBV6-2 or TRBV6-3 to TRBJ2-5; TRBD1 is a possible D gene (5 bases). The germline V gene encodes CDR1 MNHEY and CDR2 SVGEGT. This CDR3 has 15 residues. Trimming took off 0 bases at V and 3 bases at J, with 11 bases between the two ends. The CDR3 region has the DNA TGTGCCAGCAGTTACTCTGGCAGGGCCGAAGAGACCCAGTACTTC. Translated: CASSYSGRAEETQYF.

The V call is TRBV6-2 or TRBV6-3, the J call TRBJ2-5; D uncertain. V gave up 7 bases and J gave up 5 bases, with 11 bases separating them. The CDR3 has 12 residues. In germline, CDR1 is MNHEY, CDR2 SVGEGT. CDR3: CASNWAGETQYF. The CDR3 nucleotides read TGTGCCAGCAATTGGGCCGGGGAGACCCAGTACTTC.

This clonotype was counted ten times or more. The chain is built from TRBV6-1 and TRBJ1-1, with TRBD1 as a possible D gene (5 bases). With 7 bases removed from V and 0 bases from J, the gap between germline ends came to 12 bases. The CDR3 is made up of 14 amino acids. Germline CDR1 and CDR2: MNHNS and SASEGT. The CDR3 bases are TGTGCCAGCATCCCCGGGACGGTGAACACTGAAGCTTTCTTT. Translating it yields CASIPGTVNTEAFF.

The genes are TRBV19 and TRBJ1-1; D possibly corresponds to TRBD1 (5 bases). The germline V and J ends were trimmed by 6 bases and 0 bases, with 17 bases remaining between them. The CDR3 has 16 amino acids. Germline CDR1 and CDR2: LNHDA and SQIVND (reference sequence). CDR3 nucleotide sequence: TGTGCCAGTAGCCGAGACGAAGGGGCTGTGAACACTGAAGCTTTCTTT. It translates to CASSRDEGAVNTEAFF.

The V and J genes are TRBV7-9 and TRBJ1-6, with TRBD1 identical over 8 bases. Germline loops: CDR1 SEHNR, CDR2 FQNEAQ (reference sequence). V lost 4 bases and J lost 9; bases outside the gene matches: 8. This CDR3 region has 15 residues. CDR3 in DNA: TGTGCCAGCAGCTCGAATACAGGGGGAGGTTCACCCCTCCACTTT. Translating it yields CASSSNTGGGSPLHF.

As DNA, the CDR3 is TGTGCCAGCAAGGGGCGGGGGGCGGGGATAGGGGAGCTGTTTTTT. Translated, it gives CASKGRGAGIGELFF. This chain links TRBV6-1 with TRBJ2-2; TRBD2 aligns across 8 bases. This CDR3 is 15 amino acids long. Germline CDR1 reads MNHNS; CDR2 reads SASEGT. The V segment lost 7 bases and the J segment 8 bases; nucleotides outside the gene matches: 12.

This clonotype has at least ten counts. This chain joins TRBV6-2 or TRBV6-3 and TRBJ1-1, with D tentatively TRBD1 (5 bases). Trimming removed 8 bases at V and 4 bases at J, with 11 bases between. The CDR3 runs to 12 residues. Germline loops: CDR1 MNHEY, CDR2 SVGEGT. The CDR3 region has the DNA TGTGCCAGCGGGCAGGGAAGCACTGAAGCTTTCTTT. As protein: CASGQGSTEAFF.

This clonotype was counted many times. The chain combines TRBV7-8 with TRBJ1-1; D possibly corresponds to TRBD1 (6 bases). This CDR3 spans 15 amino acids. V lost 8 bases to trimming and J lost 4 bases, with 20 bases between them. From germline, CDR1 is SGHVS and CDR2 FQNEAQ. The CDR3: CASASRQAEFTEAFF. The CDR3 nucleotides read TGTGCCAGCGCGTCTAGACAGGCGGAGTTCACTGAAGCTTTCTTT.

A remark on this clonotype: A far bigger clonotype differs at one base, so this is likely a read error. The rearrangement links TRBV11-3 to TRBJ1-2; 7 bases are a match to TRBD1. Trimming took 0 bases from V and 7 from J; bases not matched to a gene: 11. CDR3 length: 16 residues. Germline CDR1 SGHNT, CDR2 YENEEA. This CDR3 reads CASSLDPTGLMTGYTF. CDR3 DNA sequence: TGTGCCAGCAGCTTAGATCCGACAGGGTTGATGACTGGCTACACCTTC.

The chain carries TRBV6-2 or TRBV6-3 and TRBJ2-3; D possibly corresponds to TRBD2 (5 bases). Germline loops: CDR1 MNHEY, CDR2 SVGEGT. CDR3 length equals 15 residues. Trimming removed 4 bases from V and 6 bases from J, with 17 bases in between. CDR3 in amino acids: CASSLQWEMVDTQYF. For the CDR3, the DNA is TGTGCCAGCAGTTTGCAGTGGGAGATGGTGGATACGCAGTATTTT.

The sample holds many counts of this clonotype. The chain has TRBV30 and TRBJ2-5; D not resolved. This CDR3 contains 11 residues. Germline CDR1 GTSNPN, CDR2 SVGIG (reference sequence). The V end lost 3 bases, the J end lost 1 base, and 3 bases lay between the germline ends. CDR3 protein: CAWSSQETQYF. DNA for the CDR3: TGTGCCTGGAGCTCCCAAGAGACCCAGTACTTC.

The chain links TRBV15 to TRBJ2-3, with 8 bases that match TRBD2. The J call is uncertain, as TRBJ2-1 better fits the DNA end. The CDR3 runs 14 residues. Germline lookup yields CDR1 LNHNV and CDR2 YYDKDF (reference sequence). The CDR3 DNA reads as TGTGCCACCAGCAGCCCCAGGGGCCGGGAGGGGCAGTTCTTC. It translates to CATSSPRGREGQFF.

The V and J genes are TRBV11-2 and TRBJ1-6; no definite D call. The CDR3 totals 14 residues. The germline CDR1 and CDR2 sequences are SGHAT and FQNNGV. With 5 bases removed from V and 7 bases from J, the gap between germline ends came to 12 bases. Written as DNA, the CDR3 is TGTGCCAGCAGCGGTCGGGGAAGGAATTCACCCCTCCACTTT. This encodes CASSGRGRNSPLHF.

Many counts were recorded for this clonotype. This sequence joins TRBV6-5 and TRBJ2-2; TRBD1 aligns across 7 bases. V was clipped by 2 bases and J by 6 bases; unmatched bases: 15. The CDR3 extends over 18 amino acids. The germline V gene encodes CDR1 MNHEY and CDR2 SVGAGI. This chain's CDR3 is CASSYTLLPGGGPGELFF. The CDR3 DNA sequence: TGTGCCAGCAGTTACACGCTTCTCCCAGGGGGTGGTCCCGGGGAGCTGTTTTTT.

On this clonotype: One base away lies a much larger clone, so this may be a sequencing read error. CDR3 residues: CASSTGKGARMNQPQHF. CDR3 DNA sequence: TGTGCCAGTAGTACCGGGAAAGGGGCTAGAATGAATCAGCCCCAGCATTTT. The V gene is TRBV19, the J gene TRBJ1-5; D is possibly TRBD1 (5 bases). Germline values: CDR1 LNHDA, CDR2 SQIVND (reference sequence). The CDR3 runs 17 residues. V shed 4 bases and J shed 4 bases, with 20 bases lying between them.

This clonotype was seen many times. The chain couples TRBV2 to TRBJ1-4; 8 nucleotides line up with TRBD1. V gave up 7 bases and J gave up 1 base; unmatched junction bases: 11. The germline V gene encodes CDR1 SNHLY and CDR2 FYNNEI. The CDR3 contains 17 residues. The CDR3 DNA reads TGTGCCAGCACCCAGGACAGGGTTTCGGGAACTAATGAAAAACTGTTTTTT. It is translated as CASTQDRVSGTNEKLFF.

This clonotype was seen at least ten times. J is TRBJ1-1 and V is TRBV29-1; a possible D gene is TRBD1 (5 bases). Germline CDR1 reads SQVTM; CDR2 reads ANQGSEA. This CDR3 region has 13 residues. The ends were cut back, 6 bases at V and 4 bases at J, with 15 bases in the middle. Here the CDR3 reads CSVHGGSGTEAFF. Here the CDR3 DNA reads TGCAGCGTCCACGGGGGGTCTGGCACTGAAGCTTTCTTT.

This clonotype was recorded at least ten times. The chain carries TRBV7-9 and TRBJ1-2; D is unclear. With 1 base removed from V and 2 bases from J, the gap between germline ends came to 11 bases. This CDR3 contains 15 residues. Germline CDR1 is SEHNR and CDR2 is FQNEAQ (reference sequence). DNA of the CDR3: TGTGCCAGCAGCTTAGAAGCAGGATTGAACTATGGCTACACCTTC. Translating it yields CASSLEAGLNYGYTF.

This clonotype came up many times. Written as DNA, the CDR3 is TGTGCCAGCAGCTCCTTATCTGGTGGACAGGGAAGGGAAAAACTGTTTTTT. This codes for CASSSLSGGQGREKLFF. The J gene is TRBJ1-4, the V gene TRBV28, with 8 bases aligning to TRBD1. CDR1 is MDHEN and CDR2 is SYDVKM in the germline V gene. After removal of 6 bases from V and 8 bases from J, the junction contained 17 bases not matched to a gene. The CDR3 totals 17 residues. Full variable domain (missing parts from reference TRBV28 and TRBJ1-4): DVKVTQSSRYLVKRTGEKVFLECVQDMDHENMFWYRQDPGLGLRLIYFSYDVKMKEKGDIPEGYSVSREKKERFSLILESASTNQTSMYLCASSSLSGGQGREKLFFGSGTQLSVL.

This clonotype has just one count. The rearrangement joins TRBV13 to TRBJ1-1; D ambiguous. The CDR3 has 14 amino acids. Trimming removed 6 bases from V and 3 bases from J, with 14 bases in between. Germline CDR1 reads PRHDT; CDR2 reads FYEKMQ (reference sequence). CDR3 DNA: TGTGCCAGCAGTGTGGGTCAGTTGTACACTGAAGCTTTCTTT. As protein: CASSVGQLYTEAFF.

This clonotype showed up many times. The chain links TRBV5-1 to TRBJ2-3; TRBD2 matches at 10 bases. V gave up 3 bases and J gave up 4 bases; unmatched junction bases: 5. The germline CDR1 and CDR2 sequences are SGHRS and YFSETQ. The length of the CDR3 is 15 residues. DNA for the CDR3: TGCGCCAGCAGCTGGTGGACTAGCGGATCAGATACGCAGTATTTT. Protein product: CASSWWTSGSDTQYF.

This clonotype was seen ten or more times. The rearrangement uses TRBV28 and TRBJ1-4; D might be TRBD1 (5 bases). The germline V and J ends were trimmed by 6 bases and 0 bases, with 11 bases remaining between them. Germline-derived CDR1 and CDR2 are MDHEN and SYDVKM. This CDR3 is built from 15 residues. The DNA of the CDR3 is TGTGCCAGCAGCTTGGGGGGATCAACTAATGAAAAACTGTTTTTT. It translates to CASSLGGSTNEKLFF.

This clonotype was counted at least ten times. The rearrangement joins TRBV9 to TRBJ1-2, with 7 bases that match TRBD1. This CDR3 spans 15 amino acids. The germline gives CDR1 SGDLS, CDR2 YYNGEE. V trimming: 0 bases; J trimming: 3 bases; junction bases outside the gene matches: 5. The CDR3 region is CASSVGRGRDYGYTF. CDR3 nucleotides: TGTGCCAGCAGCGTAGGAAGGGGGCGCGACTATGGCTACACCTTC.